This passage covers 31 T cell receptor beta chains from one sample sequenced in a study of blood T cell repertoires in COVID-19 (dated by TCRdb to the early 2020s). The library came from the immunoSEQ multiplex PCR assay. Drawn from immuneACCESS, this table holds only the in-frame rearrangements with V and J called that TCRdb kept. Clones are partly lost; checked studies trace under half to an unresolved V gene and leave the rest unexplained. For this sample the table gives under 150,000 clones, of which roughly 88% were detected only once. The ten largest account for roughly 8% of the sample. The sequenced material came from peripheral blood. The receptor source for this set is a man aged 45-65 years with acute or convalescent COVID-19.

This clone was counted between two and nine times. The chain uses TRBV18 and TRBJ1-5, with D possibly TRBD1 on 6 matching bases. The CDR3 has 16 residues. Germline assignment: CDR1 KGHSH and CDR2 LQKENI. V lost 2 bases to trimming and J lost 11 bases, with 22 bases between them. The DNA for the CDR3 is TGTGCCAGCTCACCAACCGGACAGTTCCCCCGAGGGTCCCAGCATTTT. Protein: CASSPTGQFPRGSQHF.

This clone is a singleton in its sample. CDR3 DNA sequence: TGTGCCAGCAGTGACAGGCCCACTGGAAACACCATATATTTT. It codes for CASSDRPTGNTIYF. This rearrangement joins TRBV6-1 to TRBJ1-3; no definite D call. CDR1 is MNHNS, CDR2 SASEGT, per germline. The CDR3 contains 14 residues. V was clipped by 3 bases and J by 2 bases, with 8 bases between them.

The V call is TRBV24-1, the J call TRBJ1-1, with D tentatively TRBD1 (6 bases). Trimming took off 3 bases at V and 0 bases at J, with 10 bases between the two ends. From germline, CDR1 is KGHDR and CDR2 SFDVKD. The length of the CDR3 is 15 residues. CDR3 coding DNA: TGTGCCACCAGTGATAGGACAGATCTGAACACTGAAGCTTTCTTT. Residues: CATSDRTDLNTEAFF.

The genes are TRBV24-1 and TRBJ2-2, with 8 bases fitting TRBD1. This CDR3 is 16 amino acids long. V shed 0 bases and J 5 bases; nucleotides not matched to a gene: 4. Germline CDR1 is KGHDR and CDR2 is SFDVKD. The CDR3 here is CATSDLVRGLTGELFF. Written as DNA, the CDR3 is TGTGCCACCAGTGATTTGGTCAGGGGGCTTACCGGGGAGCTGTTTTTT.

The chain combines TRBV6-6 with TRBJ2-2; 9 bases are a match to TRBD2. Trimming at V came to 6 bases and at J to 0 bases, leaving 2 bases not matched to a gene. The CDR3 extends over 15 amino acids. CDR1 MNHNY and CDR2 SVGAGI come from the germline V gene (reference sequence). The CDR3 region has the DNA TGTGCCAGCAGCCTAGCGGGACCGAACACCGGGGAGCTGTTTTTT. Translating it yields CASSLAGPNTGELFF.

CDR3 in DNA: TGTGCCTGGAGTGTACAGTACCAGGGGGCCGGTAACACTGAAGCTTTCTTT. The encoded protein is CAWSVQYQGAGNTEAFF. The V call is TRBV30, the J call TRBJ1-1, with 8 bases lining up with TRBD1. Germline assignment: CDR1 GTSNPN and CDR2 SVGIG (reference sequence). The CDR3 spans 17 residues. After removal of 0 bases from V and 2 bases from J, the junction contained 11 bases not matched to a gene.

The chain carries TRBV19 and TRBJ1-5, with TRBD1 identical over 8 bases. CDR1 and CDR2 from the germline V gene are LNHDA and SQIVND (reference sequence). V lost 4 bases and J lost 6; bases outside the gene matches: 2. CDR3 size: 13 residues. CDR3: CASSTDRGQPQHF. The CDR3 DNA follows: TGTGCCAGTAGTACCGACAGGGGTCAGCCCCAGCATTTT.

The rearrangement joins TRBV19 to TRBJ2-5, with D perhaps matching TRBD1 (6 bases). The CDR3 length is 14 residues. Looked up from germline, CDR1 is LNHDA and CDR2 is SQIVND (reference sequence). V was clipped by 3 bases and J by 4 bases, with 12 bases between them. CDR3 amino acids: CASSIDWGRETQYF. The CDR3 DNA reads as TGTGCCAGTAGTATTGACTGGGGGCGAGAGACCCAGTACTTC.

J is TRBJ2-1 and V is TRBV10-3; TRBD2 matches 9 bases. The V gene end was trimmed by 6 bases and the J gene end by 0 bases; junction bases not matched to a gene: 6. The CDR3 has 16 residues. Per germline, CDR1 ENHRY and CDR2 SYGVKD. The CDR3 bases are TGTGCCATCAGCGGGACTAGCCCGAGCTCCTACAATGAGCAGTTCTTC. It translates to CAISGTSPSSYNEQFF.

CDR3 in DNA: TGTGCCACCCAATCTCGGACAGGGAGCTCCTACGAGCAGTACTTC. Its protein product is CATQSRTGSSYEQYF. The chain combines TRBV6-5 with TRBJ2-7, with 8 positions matching TRBD1. The germline V gene encodes CDR1 MNHEY and CDR2 SVGAGI. The CDR3 extends over 15 amino acids. V lost 10 bases to trimming and J lost 0 bases; unmatched junction nucleotides: 11.

The rearrangement uses TRBV29-1 and TRBJ1-2; D might be TRBD1 (5 bases). The CDR3 is 11 amino acids. Germline CDR1 is SQVTM and CDR2 is ANQGSEA. V was shortened by 5 bases and J by 4 bases, with 8 bases between the two germline ends. The DNA for the CDR3 is TGCAGCGTTTCAGGGTCCTATGGCTACACCTTC. As protein: CSVSGSYGYTF.

V gene TRBV5-1 combines with J gene TRBJ1-1, with D unclear. The length of the CDR3 is 13 residues. Trimming took off 2 bases at V and 6 bases at J, with 11 bases between the two ends. Germline V gene data show CDR1 as SGHRS and CDR2 as YFSETQ. This CDR3 reads CASSFINNAEAFF. The CDR3 region has the DNA TGCGCCAGCAGCTTTATAAACAACGCTGAAGCTTTCTTT.

The J gene is TRBJ2-2, the V gene TRBV9, with D possibly being TRBD2 (5 bases). With 0 bases removed from V and 7 bases from J, the gap between germline ends came to 7 bases. Per germline, CDR1 SGDLS and CDR2 YYNGEE. CDR3 size: 13 residues. CDR3 loop: CASSVDGVGELFF. CDR3 nucleotides: TGTGCCAGCAGCGTAGACGGGGTCGGGGAGCTGTTTTTT.

The chain links TRBV19 to TRBJ2-7, with D perhaps TRBD1 (6 bases). Germline loops: CDR1 LNHDA, CDR2 SQIVND (reference sequence). The V and J ends lost 9 bases and 1 base respectively, with 19 bases between them. CDR3 length equals 15 residues. Here the CDR3 reads CASGGGLGLSYEQYF. The CDR3, as DNA: TGTGCCAGCGGTGGGGGCTTAGGACTTTCCTACGAGCAGTACTTC. The complete variable domain, with remaining parts taken from reference TRBV19 and TRBJ2-7, reads DGGITQSPKYLFRKEGQNVTLSCEQNLNHDAMYWYRQDPGQGLRLIYYSQIVNDFQKGDIAEGYSVSREKKESFPLTVTSAQKNPTAFYLCASGGGLGLSYEQYFGPGTRLTVT.

This sequence joins TRBV7-2 and TRBJ1-1; D gene uncertain. The CDR3 totals 15 residues. Looked up from germline, CDR1 is SGHTA and CDR2 is FQGNSA. Trimming removed 1 base from V and 4 bases from J, with 13 bases in between. CDR3 nucleotides: TGTGCCAGCAGCTTAGTGGCGGGCTGGGGCACTGAAGCTTTCTTT. It encodes CASSLVAGWGTEAFF. The full variable domain, in which reference TRBV7-2 and TRBJ1-1 provide the parts outside the CDR3, is GAGVSQSPSNKVTEKGKDVELRCDPISGHTALYWYRQSLGQGLEFLIYFQGNSAPDKSGLPSDRFSAERTGGSVSTLTIQRTQQEDSAVYLCASSLVAGWGTEAFFGQGTRLTVV.

This chain links TRBV6-5 with TRBJ1-2, with D hard to call. The CDR3 spans 11 residues. Germline V gene lookup returns CDR1 MNHEY and CDR2 SVGAGI. V was pared by 6 bases and J by 5 bases, with 7 bases between. The CDR3: CASRAGYGYTF. CDR3 nucleotides: TGTGCCAGCAGAGCGGGATATGGCTACACCTTC.

The chain has TRBV5-1 and TRBJ2-1; TRBD1 aligns across 7 bases. Germline values: CDR1 SGHRS, CDR2 YFSETQ. V lost 0 bases and J lost 5; bases outside the gene matches: 2. The CDR3 is 14 residues long. CDR3 residues: CASSLEQGHNEQFF. The CDR3 DNA follows: TGCGCCAGCAGCTTGGAACAGGGGCACAATGAGCAGTTCTTC.

The chain recombines TRBV7-2 with TRBJ1-1; D is undetermined. The CDR3 length is 14 residues. Trimming removed 3 bases at V and 0 bases at J, with 8 bases between. Germline-derived CDR1 and CDR2 are SGHTA and FQGNSA. The chain's CDR3 is CASSFHLMNTEAFF. DNA of the CDR3: TGTGCCAGCAGCTTCCACTTAATGAACACTGAAGCTTTCTTT.

V gene TRBV10-3 combines with J gene TRBJ2-3; D is unresolved. This CDR3 is 17 amino acids long. The V end was cut by 2 bases, the J end by 0 bases, with 15 bases between. In germline, CDR1 is ENHRY, CDR2 SYGVKD. CDR3 loop: CAISEVGLPSSTDTQYF. The DNA for the CDR3 is TGTGCCATCAGTGAGGTCGGTCTACCATCTAGCACAGATACGCAGTATTTT.

The CDR3 DNA is TGTGCCACCAGTGATTTAAATCCCGGACAGGGCTACAATGAGCAGTTCTTC. It specifies CATSDLNPGQGYNEQFF. The chain carries TRBV24-1 and TRBJ2-1; TRBD1 matches 8 bases. The CDR3 is 17 amino acids. Germline trimming cut 1 base from V and 3 bases from J; bases unmatched to any gene: 7. Germline assignment: CDR1 KGHDR and CDR2 SFDVKD.

V gene TRBV30 combines with J gene TRBJ2-7; TRBD2 aligns across 13 bases. This CDR3 comprises 12 residues. Germline CDR1 and CDR2: GTSNPN and SVGIG (reference sequence). J was trimmed by 5 bases and V by 5 bases; bases with no gene match: 0. The CDR3 loop reads CAWGLAGDEQYF. CDR3 sequence (DNA): TGTGCCTGGGGACTAGCGGGAGACGAGCAGTACTTC.

The rearrangement links TRBV19 to TRBJ1-2; TRBD1 matches at 10 bases. The CDR3 spans 16 residues. CDR1 is LNHDA, CDR2 SQIVND, per germline (reference sequence). The V segment lost 4 bases and the J segment 2 bases; nucleotides outside the gene matches: 7. The CDR3 here is CASSSDRGLKNYGYTF. The CDR3 DNA sequence: TGTGCCAGTAGTAGTGACAGGGGGCTTAAGAACTATGGCTACACCTTC.

V and J are TRBV29-1 and TRBJ1-3; D not resolved. Germline V gene data show CDR1 as SQVTM and CDR2 as ANQGSEA. The CDR3 is 13 amino acids. Trimming removed 3 bases from V and 0 bases from J, with 6 bases in between. CDR3 region: CSVEPGSGNTIYF. The CDR3 DNA sequence: TGCAGCGTTGAGCCGGGCTCTGGAAACACCATATATTTT. Variable domain in full (rest from reference TRBV29-1 and TRBJ1-3): SAVISQKPSRDICQRGTSLTIQCQVDSQVTMMFWYRQQPGQSLTLIATANQGSEATYESGFVIDKFPISRPNLTFSTLTVSNMSPEDSSIYLCSVEPGSGNTIYFGEGSWLTVV.

The gene calls are TRBV11-2 and TRBJ2-7; TRBD1 matches at 7 bases. The germline gives CDR1 SGHAT, CDR2 FQNNGV. The CDR3 sequence is 11 residues long. V trimming: 7 bases; J trimming: 4 bases; junction bases outside the gene matches: 1. The DNA for the CDR3 is TGTGCCAGCACAGGGGGTTACGAGCAGTACTTC. It yields the protein CASTGGYEQYF.

V gene TRBV9 combines with J gene TRBJ2-4; 7 positions agree with TRBD1. Germline V gives CDR1 SGDLS, CDR2 YYNGEE. The CDR3 loop spans 14 amino acids. The junction had 9 bases not matched to a gene; V was cut back by 3 bases and J by 9 bases. CDR3 in DNA: TGTGCCAGCAGCGGAGAGACAGGGAGAGGCATTCAGTACTTC. Protein: CASSGETGRGIQYF.

The V and J genes are TRBV6-1 and TRBJ1-1; 9 bases align to TRBD1. Germline-derived CDR1 and CDR2 are MNHNS and SASEGT. V dropped 1 base and J dropped 2; count of bases not matched to a gene: 8. The CDR3 runs 17 residues. The CDR3 DNA sequence: TGTGCCAGCAGTGAAGATCCCGGGACAGGGAGAAACACTGAAGCTTTCTTT. This translates into CASSEDPGTGRNTEAFF.

J is TRBJ2-3 and V is TRBV18, with D tentatively TRBD1 (6 bases). V lost 6 bases and J lost 4, with 11 bases in between. The germline V gene has CDR1 KGHSH and CDR2 LQKENI. The CDR3 has 13 amino acids. The CDR3 DNA sequence: TGTGCCAGCTCGCCGGACAGACCAGATACGCAGTATTTT. Its protein product is CASSPDRPDTQYF.

In this sample, this clone turned up once. The V gene is TRBV6-5, the J gene TRBJ2-1, with a possible D match to TRBD2 (6 bases). From germline, CDR1 is MNHEY and CDR2 SVGAGI. CDR3 length equals 15 residues. Trimming shortened V by 5 bases and J by 3 bases, and 14 bases separated the two germline ends. Written as DNA, the CDR3 is TGTGCCAGCAGTAGACCAAGGACTAACTACAATGAGCAGTTCTTC. It codes for CASSRPRTNYNEQFF.

The chain has TRBV7-2 and TRBJ2-1; 8 positions match TRBD2. Germline CDR1 reads SGHTA; CDR2 reads FQGNSA. This CDR3 contains 15 residues. With V trimmed by 4 bases and J by 6 bases, 8 bases remained unmatched. The chain's CDR3 is CASSSNSGKSNEQFF. In DNA, the CDR3 is TGTGCCAGCAGCTCCAATAGCGGGAAGTCCAATGAGCAGTTCTTC.

The chain carries TRBV10-3 and TRBJ2-1; D is perhaps TRBD2 (5 bases). From germline, CDR1 is ENHRY and CDR2 SYGVKD. V was pared by 10 bases and J by 0 bases, with 13 bases between. This CDR3 spans 14 amino acids. The CDR3 here is CATSPGSSYNEQFF. The CDR3 DNA reads TGTGCCACTAGCCCGGGTTCCTCCTACAATGAGCAGTTCTTC.

The CDR3 here is CASSRAQGSGETQYF. CDR3 sequence (DNA): TGTGCCAGCAGTCGCGCGCAGGGAAGTGGAGAGACCCAGTACTTC. The rearrangement joins TRBV25-1 to TRBJ2-5; maybe TRBD1 (5 bases). Per the germline V gene, CDR1 is MGHDK and CDR2 is SYGVNS. The CDR3 has 15 residues. Trimming removed 5 bases at V and 4 bases at J, with 17 bases between. Using reference TRBV25-1 and TRBJ2-5 for the parts outside the CDR3, the full variable domain is EADIYQTPRYLVIGTGKKITLECSQTMGHDKMYWYQQDPGMELHLIHYSYGVNSTEKGDLSSESTVSRIRTEHFPLTLESARPSHTSQYLCASSRAQGSGETQYFGPGTRLLVL.